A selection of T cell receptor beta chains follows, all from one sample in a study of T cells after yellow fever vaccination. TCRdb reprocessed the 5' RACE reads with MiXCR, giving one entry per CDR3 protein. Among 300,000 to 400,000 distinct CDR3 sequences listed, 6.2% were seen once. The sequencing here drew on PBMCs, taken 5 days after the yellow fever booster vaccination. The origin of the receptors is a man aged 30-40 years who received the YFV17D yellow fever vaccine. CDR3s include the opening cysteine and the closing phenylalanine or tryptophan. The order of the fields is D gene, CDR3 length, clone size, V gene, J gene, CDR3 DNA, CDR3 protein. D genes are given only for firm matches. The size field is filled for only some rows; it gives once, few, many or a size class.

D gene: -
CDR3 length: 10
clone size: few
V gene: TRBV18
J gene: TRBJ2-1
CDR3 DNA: TGTGCCAGCTCGGCAGACGAGCAGTTCTTC
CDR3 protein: CASSADEQFF

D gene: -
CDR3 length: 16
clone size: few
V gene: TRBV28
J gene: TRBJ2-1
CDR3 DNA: TGTGCCAGCACCCCCGTCGGGACGGGACGGTACAATGAGCAGTTCTTC
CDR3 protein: CASTPVGTGRYNEQFF

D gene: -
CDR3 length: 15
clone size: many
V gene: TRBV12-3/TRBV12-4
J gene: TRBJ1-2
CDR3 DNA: TGTGCCAGCAGTCCCAGTCCACCTGCTAACTATGGCTACACCTTC
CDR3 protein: CASSPSPPANYGYTF

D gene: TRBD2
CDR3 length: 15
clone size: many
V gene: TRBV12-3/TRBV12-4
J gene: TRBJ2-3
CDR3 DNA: TGTGCCAGCAGTTTGCCTAGCGGGAGGGTTGATACGCAGTATTTT
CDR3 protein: CASSLPSGRVDTQYF

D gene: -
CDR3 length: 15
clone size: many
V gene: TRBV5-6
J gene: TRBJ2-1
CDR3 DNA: TGTGCCAGCAGCCCCGGAGTGAGCTCCTACAATGAGCAGTTCTTC
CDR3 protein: CASSPGVSSYNEQFF

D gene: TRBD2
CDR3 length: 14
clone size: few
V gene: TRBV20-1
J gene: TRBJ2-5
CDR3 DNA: TGCAGTGCTAGAAGCGGGGGCGGTAGAGAGACCCAGTACTTC
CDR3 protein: CSARSGGGRETQYF

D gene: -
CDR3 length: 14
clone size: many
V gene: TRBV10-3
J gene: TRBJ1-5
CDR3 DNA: TGTGCCATCAGTGAAGGACAGTCCAATCAGCCCCAGCATTTT
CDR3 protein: CAISEGQSNQPQHF

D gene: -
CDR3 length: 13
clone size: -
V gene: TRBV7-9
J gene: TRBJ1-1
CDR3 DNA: TGTGCCAGCAGCTTAGTGGGTCTTGTTGAAGCTTTCTTT
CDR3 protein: CASSLVGLVEAFF

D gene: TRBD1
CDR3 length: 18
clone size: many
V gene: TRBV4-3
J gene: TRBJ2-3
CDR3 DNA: TGCGCCAGCAGCCAAGGCAGAAGGGGGCTCTCCCACGTGGATACGCAGTATTTT
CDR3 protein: CASSQGRRGLSHVDTQYF

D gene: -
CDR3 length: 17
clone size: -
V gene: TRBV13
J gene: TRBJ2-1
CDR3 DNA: TGTGCCAGCAGCTTAGGACAGGGCTACAAATTGTACAATGAGCAGTTCTTC
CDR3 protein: CASSLGQGYKLYNEQFF

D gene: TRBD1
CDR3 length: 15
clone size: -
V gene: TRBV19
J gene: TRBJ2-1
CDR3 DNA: TGTGCCAGTAGTCCGGGACAGGAGCGGAGGCGAGAGCAGTTCTTC
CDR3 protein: CASSPGQERRREQFF